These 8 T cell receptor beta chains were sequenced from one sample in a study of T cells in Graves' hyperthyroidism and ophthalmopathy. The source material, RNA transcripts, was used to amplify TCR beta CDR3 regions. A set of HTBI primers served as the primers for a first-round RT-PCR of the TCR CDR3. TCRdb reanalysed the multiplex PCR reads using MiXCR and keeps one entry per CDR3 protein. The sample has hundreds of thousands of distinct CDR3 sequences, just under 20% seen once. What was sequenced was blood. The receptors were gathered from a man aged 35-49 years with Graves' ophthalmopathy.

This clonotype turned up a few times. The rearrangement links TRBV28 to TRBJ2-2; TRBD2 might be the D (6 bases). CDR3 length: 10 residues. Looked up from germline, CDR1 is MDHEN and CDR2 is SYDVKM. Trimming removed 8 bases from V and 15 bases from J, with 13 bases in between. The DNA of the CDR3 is TGTGCCAGCGGGCCCGGGGGTTTGTTTTTT. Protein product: CASGPGGLFF. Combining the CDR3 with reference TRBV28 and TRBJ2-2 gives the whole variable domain DVKVTQSSRYLVKRTGEKVFLECVQDMDHENMFWYRQDPGLGLRLIYFSYDVKMKEKGDIPEGYSVSREKKERFSLILESASTNQTSMYLCASGPGGLFFGEGSRLTVL.

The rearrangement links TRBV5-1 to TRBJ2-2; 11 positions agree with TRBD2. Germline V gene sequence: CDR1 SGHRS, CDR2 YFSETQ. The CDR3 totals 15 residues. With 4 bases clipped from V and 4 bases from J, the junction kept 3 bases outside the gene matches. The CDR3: CASSLGTSGTGELFF. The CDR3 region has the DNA TGCGCCAGCAGCCTGGGGACTAGCGGCACCGGGGAGCTGTTTTTT.

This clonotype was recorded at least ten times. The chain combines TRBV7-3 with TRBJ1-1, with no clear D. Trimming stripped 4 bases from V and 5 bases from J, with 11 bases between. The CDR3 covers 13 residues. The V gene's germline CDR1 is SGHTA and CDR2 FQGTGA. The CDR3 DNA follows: TGTGCCAGCAGCTCCCAGGAGGGAACTGAAGCTTTCTTT. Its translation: CASSSQEGTEAFF.

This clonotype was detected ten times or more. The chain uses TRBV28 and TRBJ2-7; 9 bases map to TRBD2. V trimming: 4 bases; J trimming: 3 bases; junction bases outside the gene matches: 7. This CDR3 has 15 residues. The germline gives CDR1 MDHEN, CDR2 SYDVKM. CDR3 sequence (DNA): TGTGCCAGCAGTTATTTTAGCGGGAGTGGCTACGAGCAGTACTTC. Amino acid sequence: CASSYFSGSGYEQYF. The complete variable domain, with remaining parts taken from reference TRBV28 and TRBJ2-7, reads DVKVTQSSRYLVKRTGEKVFLECVQDMDHENMFWYRQDPGLGLRLIYFSYDVKMKEKGDIPEGYSVSREKKERFSLILESASTNQTSMYLCASSYFSGSGYEQYFGPGTRLTVT.

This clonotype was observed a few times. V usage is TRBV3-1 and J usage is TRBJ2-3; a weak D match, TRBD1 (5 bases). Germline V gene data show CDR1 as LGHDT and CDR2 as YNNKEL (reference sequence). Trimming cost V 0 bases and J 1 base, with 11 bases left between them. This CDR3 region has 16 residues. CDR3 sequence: CASSQDIQGGTDTQYF. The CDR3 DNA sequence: TGTGCCAGCAGCCAAGATATTCAGGGTGGCACAGATACGCAGTATTTT.

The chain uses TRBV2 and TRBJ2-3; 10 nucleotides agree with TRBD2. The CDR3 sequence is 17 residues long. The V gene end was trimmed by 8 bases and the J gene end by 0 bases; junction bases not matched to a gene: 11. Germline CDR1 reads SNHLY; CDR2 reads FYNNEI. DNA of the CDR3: TGTGCCAGCCCTCTTACCACTAGCGGGGCTAGCACAGATACGCAGTATTTT. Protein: CASPLTTSGASTDTQYF.

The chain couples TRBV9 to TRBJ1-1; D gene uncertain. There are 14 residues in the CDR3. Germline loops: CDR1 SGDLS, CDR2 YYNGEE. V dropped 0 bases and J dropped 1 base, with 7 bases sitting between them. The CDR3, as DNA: TGTGCCAGCAGCGTAGGGTGGGCGAACACTGAAGCTTTCTTT. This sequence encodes CASSVGWANTEAFF.

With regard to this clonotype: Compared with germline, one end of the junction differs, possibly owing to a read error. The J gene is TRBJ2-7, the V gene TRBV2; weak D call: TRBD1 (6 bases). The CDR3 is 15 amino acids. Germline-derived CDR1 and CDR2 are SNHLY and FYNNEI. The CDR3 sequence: CAGSRGQLGFGEQYF. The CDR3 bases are TGTGCCGGCAGTAGAGGACAGTTGGGCTTTGGTGAGCAGTACTTC. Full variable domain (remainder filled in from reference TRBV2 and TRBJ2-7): EPEVTQTPSHQVTQMGQEVILRCVPISNHLYFYWYRQILGQKVEFLVSFYNNEISEKSEIFDDQFSVERPDGSNFTLKIRSTKLEDSAMYFCAGSRGQLGFGEQYFGPGTRLTVT.